The sequence of this T cell receptor beta chain was determined in a study of PD-L1 blockade in urothelial cancer. Study information: Dosed intravenously at 1,200 mg every 3 weeks, atezolizumab was initiated by patients at some point between 2012 and 2014. T cell content in blood samples showed a median of 141,255.

Per the germline V gene, CDR1 is SGHDT and CDR2 is YYEEEE. V lost 1 base, J lost 3 bases, and 8 bases lay in between. This CDR3 contains 14 residues. Described time point: pretreatment peripheral blood. Each patient gave between 1 and 8 samples of peripheral blood mononuclear cells, which were collected pretreatment and during treatment. Sequencing used immunoSEQ multiplex PCR; TCRdb keeps in-frame clones, though not all of them. The sample lists over 65,000 clones; roughly 90% were seen once. Here the sequenced sample was PBMCs, taken around atezolizumab (anti-PD-L1) treatment. The source of this sequence is a man between 65 and 80 years old with urothelial cancer. This chain joins TRBV5-6 and TRBJ2-4; the D is unclear. CDR3 residues: CASSLWHSKNIQYF. Here the CDR3 DNA reads TGTGCCAGCAGCTTGTGGCACAGCAAAAACATTCAGTACTTC.